This TCR beta chain was obtained from a study of regulatory T cells in long-lasting Graves disease. Study-level background: Over-5-year antithyroid drug use with positive TSH receptor antibodies defined persistent Graves' disease in the study.

This clonotype was seen repeatedly, ten times or more. HTBI primers from iRepertoire and Arm-PCR of CDR3 regions yielded the TCR beta libraries. Via MiXCR, TCRdb re-called the multiplex PCR reads, giving one row per CDR3 protein. The sample yields 350,000 to 450,000 distinct CDR3 sequences, roughly 24% seen once. Germline V lookup: CDR1 SNHLY, CDR2 FYNNEI. The CDR3 extends over 12 amino acids. With 8 bases removed from V and 3 bases from J, the gap between germline ends came to 8 bases. The time point: persistent/refractory GD, antithyroid drugs over 5 years with positive TRAb. PBMC-derived RNA was used for the TCR library.

V and J are TRBV2 and TRBJ1-5; D gene uncertain. The material sequenced was peripheral blood mononuclear cells (PBMCs), taken when the disease was refractory, from a patient treated with antithyroid drugs. This TCR derives from a middle-aged woman with Graves disease. The CDR3 region has the DNA TGTGCCAGCGGAGGACCCAATCAGCCCCAGCATTTT. It codes for CASGGPNQPQHF.